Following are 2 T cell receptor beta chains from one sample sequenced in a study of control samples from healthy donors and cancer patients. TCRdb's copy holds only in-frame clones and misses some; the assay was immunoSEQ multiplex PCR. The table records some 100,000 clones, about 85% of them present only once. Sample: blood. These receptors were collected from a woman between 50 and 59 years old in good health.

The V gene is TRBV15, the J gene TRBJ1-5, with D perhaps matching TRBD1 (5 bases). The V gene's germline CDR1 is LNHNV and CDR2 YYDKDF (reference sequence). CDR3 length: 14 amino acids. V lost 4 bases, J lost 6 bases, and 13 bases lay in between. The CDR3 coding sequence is TGTGCCACCAGCACCAGACAGACGGGTCAGCCCCAGCATTTT. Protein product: CATSTRQTGQPQHF.

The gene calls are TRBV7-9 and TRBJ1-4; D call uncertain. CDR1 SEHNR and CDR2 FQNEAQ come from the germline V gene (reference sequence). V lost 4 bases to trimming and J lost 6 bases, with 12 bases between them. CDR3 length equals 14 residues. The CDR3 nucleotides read TGTGCCAGCAGCTCTGGCAGTTTAGATGAAAAACTGTTTTTT. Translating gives CASSSGSLDEKLFF.